This T cell receptor (beta chain) was captured in a study of PD-1 blockade in mismatch repair-deficient tumors. About the study: All were previously treated, progressing patients with around 12 mismatch repair-deficient cancer types.

Only in-frame clones appear in the TCRdb table, and some are missing; sequencing was by immunoSEQ multiplex PCR. The table has 100,000 to 150,000 clones, around 83% seen once; the top ten hold roughly 13%. Study-level points and caveats: Rapid post-treatment expansion, then contraction, generally preceding radiologic response, marked tumor-resident clones.

Every patient had mismatch repair deficiency by PCR or immunohistochemistry. TCR sequencing covered three patients who responded to pembrolizumab. This clone was seen only once. The antigen is not known. The CDR3 runs to 18 residues. The germline V and J ends were trimmed by 8 bases and 5 bases, with 29 bases remaining between them. Germline V CDR1 and CDR2: SGHKS, YYEKEE (reference sequence). The TCR was taken from an adult with mismatch repair-deficient cancer. The chain has TRBV5-5 and TRBJ2-1, with D possibly matching TRBD2 (5 bases). Sequencing used peripheral blood, obtained 44 weeks after starting pembrolizumab. The CDR3 sequence is CASSPGRGTGLANNEQFF. Here the CDR3 DNA reads TGTGCCAGTTCACCGGGCCGCGGTACGGGGTTAGCTAACAATGAGCAGTTCTTC. Full variable domain (outside the CDR3, taken from reference TRBV5-5 and TRBJ2-1): DAGVTQSPTHLIKTRGQQVTLRCSPISGHKSVSWYQQVLGQGPQFIFQYYEKEERGRGNFPDRFSARQFPNYSSELNVNALLLGDSALYLCASSPGRGTGLANNEQFFGPGTRLTVL.